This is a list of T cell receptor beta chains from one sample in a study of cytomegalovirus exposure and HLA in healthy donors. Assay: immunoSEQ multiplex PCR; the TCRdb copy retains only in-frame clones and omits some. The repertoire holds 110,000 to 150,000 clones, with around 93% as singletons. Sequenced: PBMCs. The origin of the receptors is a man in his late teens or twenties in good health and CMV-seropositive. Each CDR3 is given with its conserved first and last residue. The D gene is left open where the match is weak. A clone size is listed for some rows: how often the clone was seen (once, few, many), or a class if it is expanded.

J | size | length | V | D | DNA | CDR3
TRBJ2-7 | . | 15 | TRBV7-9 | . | TGTGCCAGCAGCTGGGTAGGGGGTGGTTCCTACGAGCAGTACTTC | CASSWVGGGSYEQYF
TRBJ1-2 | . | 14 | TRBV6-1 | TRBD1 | TGTGCCAGCAGTAGGGACAGAGAAAACTATGGCTACACCTTC | CASSRDRENYGYTF
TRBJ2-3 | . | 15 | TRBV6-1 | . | TGTGCCAGCAGTGGGAAGGGGGTAAGCACAGATACGCAGTATTTT | CASSGKGVSTDTQYF
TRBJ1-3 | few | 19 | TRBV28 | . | TGTGCCAGCAGTTTATTCCTGGCCTTCGACAGGTCCTCTGGAAACACCATATATTTT | CASSLFLAFDRSSGNTIYF
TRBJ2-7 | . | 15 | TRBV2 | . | TGTGCCAGCAGTGTTAGCGGCGGGGAACCTTACGAGCAGTACTTC | CASSVSGGEPYEQYF
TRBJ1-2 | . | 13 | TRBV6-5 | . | TGTGCCAGCAGTTACGCAGGGAGGGATGGCTACACCTTC | CASSYAGRDGYTF
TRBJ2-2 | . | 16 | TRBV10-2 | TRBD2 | TGCGCCAGCAGTGACTGGGGGGGAGGCCACACCGGGGAGCTGTTTTTT | CASSDWGGGHTGELFF
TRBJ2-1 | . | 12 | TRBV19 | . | TGTGCCAGTAGTATGACTCGTAATGAGCAGTTCTTC | CASSMTRNEQFF
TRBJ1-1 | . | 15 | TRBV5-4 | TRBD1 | TGTGCCAGCAGTTCCAGGACAGGGGGAAACACTGAAGCTTTCTTT | CASSSRTGGNTEAFF
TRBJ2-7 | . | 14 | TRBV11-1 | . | TGTGCCAGCAGCTTAGGGCAGGTTGCCTACGAGCAGTACTTC | CASSLGQVAYEQYF
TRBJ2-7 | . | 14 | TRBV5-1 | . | TGCGCCAGCAGCCTGACAGGGAGGAAGTACGAGCAGTACTTC | CASSLTGRKYEQYF
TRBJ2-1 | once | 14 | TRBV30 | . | TGTGCCCAAGAACGCTGGCAAGACGACCGGGGGCAGTTCTTC | CAQERWQDDRGQFF
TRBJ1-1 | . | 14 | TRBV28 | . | TGTGCCAGCAGGGAGGCCCCCGAGGGCACTGAAGCTTTCTTT | CASREAPEGTEAFF
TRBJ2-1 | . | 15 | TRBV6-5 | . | TGTGCCAGCAGCAAGGGGGCGGGAACCTACAATGAGCAGTTCTTC | CASSKGAGTYNEQFF
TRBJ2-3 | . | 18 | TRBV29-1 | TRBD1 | TGCAGCGTTGAAGCTGGTGGGACGGGACAGGGGGGAACAGATACGCAGTATTTT | CSVEAGGTGQGGTDTQYF
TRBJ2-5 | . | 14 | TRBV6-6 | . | TGTGCCAGCAGTTACCAAGGGGGTCGGGAGACCCAGTACTTC | CASSYQGGRETQYF
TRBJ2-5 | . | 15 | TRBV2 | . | TGTGCCAGCAGTGAAACCTACGGACCCGGGATGGCCCAGTACTTC | CASSETYGPGMAQYF
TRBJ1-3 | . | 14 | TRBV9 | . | TGTGCCAGCAGCGCCCAGGGGTCGGGAAACACCATATATTTT | CASSAQGSGNTIYF
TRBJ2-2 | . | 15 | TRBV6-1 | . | TGTGCCAGCGATAAGGGACTTGGGGATACCGGGGAGCTGTTTTTT | CASDKGLGDTGELFF
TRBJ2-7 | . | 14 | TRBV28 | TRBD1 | TGTGCCAGCAGCCGGACAGGGGGATCTTCTGTGCAGTACTTC | CASSRTGGSSVQYF
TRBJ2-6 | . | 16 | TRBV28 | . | TGTGCCAGCAGTCCAAGACAAAGCTCTGGGGCCAACGTCCTGACTTTC | CASSPRQSSGANVLTF
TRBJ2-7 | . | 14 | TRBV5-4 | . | TGTGCCAGCAGCATCGGAGACCCGGTCATCGAGCAGTACTTC | CASSIGDPVIEQYF
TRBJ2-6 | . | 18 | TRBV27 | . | TGTGCCAGCAGTCGGAGGGGACGGGGGATTTCTGGGGCCAACGTCCTGACTTTC | CASSRRGRGISGANVLTF
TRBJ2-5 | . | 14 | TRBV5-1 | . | TGCGCCAGCAGCTCCCTATCTGATGAAGAGACCCAGTACTTC | CASSSLSDEETQYF
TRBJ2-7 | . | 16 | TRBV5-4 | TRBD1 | TGTGCCAGCAGCTTGGATGGGGGGACAGGGGGCTTACAACAGTACTTC | CASSLDGGTGGLQQYF
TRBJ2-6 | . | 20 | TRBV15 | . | TGTGCCACCAGCAGAGATCCCTTTTCAGGGTTGGTGGCTGGGGCCAACGTCCTGACTTTC | CATSRDPFSGLVAGANVLTF
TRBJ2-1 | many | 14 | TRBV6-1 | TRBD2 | TGTGCCAGCAGTGTGGCTAGCGGTTACAATGAGCAGTTCTTC | CASSVASGYNEQFF
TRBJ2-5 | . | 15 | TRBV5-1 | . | TGCGCCAGCAGCTTGGCCGTAGAGGGTCAAGAGACCCAGTACTTC | CASSLAVEGQETQYF
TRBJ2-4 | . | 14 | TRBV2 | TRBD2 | TGTGCCAGCAGTGACGGGACTAGCGGGAACATTCAGTACTTC | CASSDGTSGNIQYF
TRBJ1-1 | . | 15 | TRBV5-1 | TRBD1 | TGCGCCAGCAGCCCACCCGGGACAGCGAACACTGAAGCTTTCTTT | CASSPPGTANTEAFF
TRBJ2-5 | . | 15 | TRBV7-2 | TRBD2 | TGTGCCAGCAGCCAAATAGCGGGCCTAGGAGAGACCCAGTACTTC | CASSQIAGLGETQYF
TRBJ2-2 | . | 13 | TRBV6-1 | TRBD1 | TGTGCCAGCAGTGTAGACAGGGGCAGGGAGCTGTTTTTT | CASSVDRGRELFF
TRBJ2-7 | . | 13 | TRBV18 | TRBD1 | TGTGCCAGCTCACTGGGACAGGGGCCCGAGCAGTACTTC | CASSLGQGPEQYF
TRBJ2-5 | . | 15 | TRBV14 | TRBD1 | TGTGCCAGCAGCCAAGTACAGGGGAGACGGGAGACCCAGTACTTC | CASSQVQGRRETQYF
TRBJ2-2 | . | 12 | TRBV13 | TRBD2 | TGTGCCAGCGCTAGCGGGACCGGGGAGCTGTTTTTT | CASASGTGELFF
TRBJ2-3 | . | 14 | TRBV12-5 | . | TGTGCTAGTGGGAGCGGCCACCCAACAGATACGCAGTATTTT | CASGSGHPTDTQYF
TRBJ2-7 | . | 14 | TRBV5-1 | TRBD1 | TGCGCCAGCAGCAGGACAGGGGGACACTACGAGCAGTACTTC | CASSRTGGHYEQYF
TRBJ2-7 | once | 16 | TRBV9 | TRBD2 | TGTGCCAGCAGCCCCAAAGGGAGGGGTGCTCTCTACGAGCAGTACTTC | CASSPKGRGALYEQYF
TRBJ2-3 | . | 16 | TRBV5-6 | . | TGTGCCAGCAGCACCCTGGCCAGGGTGTTCACAGATACGCAGTATTTT | CASSTLARVFTDTQYF
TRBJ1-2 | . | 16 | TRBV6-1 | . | TGTGCCAGCAGTGAAAGACGGGGGAACTCAGGCCGGGGCTACACCTTC | CASSERRGNSGRGYTF
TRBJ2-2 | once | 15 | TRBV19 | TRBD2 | TGTGCCAGTAGTGAAGCCCGCGGGGGGACCGGGGAGCTGTTTTTT | CASSEARGGTGELFF
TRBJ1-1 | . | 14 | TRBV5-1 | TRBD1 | TGCGCCAGCAGCACAGGGGGCTCGGACACTGAAGCTTTCTTT | CASSTGGSDTEAFF
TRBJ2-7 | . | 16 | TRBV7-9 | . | TGTGCCAGCAGCACCGGGTGGGGCGCTGGGGCCTACGAGCAGTACTTC | CASSTGWGAGAYEQYF
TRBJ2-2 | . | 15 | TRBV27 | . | TGTGCCAGCAGGGCCTTCGGCAGGGGAACCGGGGAGCTGTTTTTT | CASRAFGRGTGELFF
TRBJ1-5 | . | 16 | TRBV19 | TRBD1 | TGTGCCAGTAGTATGGGATCGGACAGGGAGAATCAGCCCCAGCATTTT | CASSMGSDRENQPQHF
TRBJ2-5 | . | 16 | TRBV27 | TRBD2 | TGTGCCAGCAGTCATTCACTAGCGGAGTACCAAGAGACCCAGTACTTC | CASSHSLAEYQETQYF